The 19 T cell receptor beta chains given below trace back to one sample, sequenced in a study of blood T cell repertoires in COVID-19 (dated by TCRdb to about 2020). The receptor library was made with the immunoSEQ multiplex PCR assay. TCRdb took this table from immuneACCESS and kept in-frame rearrangements with V and J called. Such tables lack part of the clones; where checked against another copy, unresolved V genes explain under half of the gap, and the rest is unexplained. In this sample the table shows about 380,000 clones, 88% of which occur a single time. 0.9% to 1.5% of the sample rests with the top ten. Sequenced material: PBMCs or T cells enriched from blood (not recorded which). These receptors were collected from a woman younger than 30 who had recovered from COVID-19.

The chain carries TRBV18 and TRBJ1-6; TRBD1 aligns across 7 bases. Germline V gene lookup returns CDR1 KGHSH and CDR2 LQKENI. With V trimmed by 5 bases and J by 9 bases, 10 bases remained unmatched. There are 15 residues in the CDR3. This chain's CDR3 is CASSTGTVGSSPLHF. CDR3 in DNA: TGTGCCAGCTCAACCGGGACAGTTGGGAGTTCACCCCTCCACTTT.

V usage is TRBV12-3 or TRBV12-4 and J usage is TRBJ1-1; D possibly corresponds to TRBD1 (5 bases). Trimming stripped 7 bases from V and 8 bases from J, with 17 bases between. The CDR3 covers 13 residues. The CDR3 sequence: CASTLGGKGEAFF. The CDR3 nucleotides are TGTGCCAGCACTCTGGGGGGGAAGGGCGAAGCTTTCTTT.

The chain joins TRBV11-2 to TRBJ1-5; D gene ambiguous. Germline CDR1 is SGHAT and CDR2 is FQNNGV. Trimming took 5 bases from V and 6 from J, leaving 11 bases between them. The CDR3 runs to 13 residues. The CDR3 sequence is CASSPQPGQPQHF. DNA for the CDR3: TGTGCCAGCAGCCCTCAACCCGGTCAGCCCCAGCATTTT. The full variable domain, rest sourced from reference TRBV11-2 and TRBJ1-5, is EAGVAQSPRYKIIEKRQSVAFWCNPISGHATLYWYQQILGQGPKLLIQFQNNGVVDDSQLPKDRFSAERLKGVDSTLKIQPAKLEDSAVYLCASSPQPGQPQHFGDGTRLSIL.

The genes are TRBV19 and TRBJ1-2; weak D call: TRBD1 (5 bases). The CDR3 contains 14 residues. Germline V gives CDR1 LNHDA, CDR2 SQIVND (reference sequence). Trimming took off 6 bases at V and 7 bases at J, with 18 bases between the two ends. CDR3 coding DNA: TGTGCCAGTAGAAAGCGGGAGGGGTCCCCTGGCTACACCTTC. This translates into CASRKREGSPGYTF.

The chain recombines TRBV29-1 with TRBJ1-5; D is unresolved. This CDR3 contains 15 residues. Germline V lookup: CDR1 SQVTM, CDR2 ANQGSEA. Trimming cost V 3 bases and J 0 bases, with 12 bases left between them. The CDR3 protein is CSVDEAYYSNQPQHF. Here the CDR3 DNA reads TGCAGCGTTGACGAGGCCTACTATAGCAATCAGCCCCAGCATTTT.

The chain has TRBV3-1 (or the pseudogene TRBV3-2) and TRBJ1-2, with a possible D match to TRBD1 (5 bases). The CDR3 is 13 amino acids. CDR1 LGHDT and CDR2 YNNKEL come from the germline V gene (reference sequence). The ends were cut back, 3 bases at V and 4 bases at J, with 9 bases in the middle. The CDR3 is CASSHRTPYGYTF. CDR3 nucleotide sequence: TGTGCCAGCAGCCATCGGACACCCTATGGCTACACCTTC.

The rearrangement uses TRBV28 and TRBJ1-2; 10 bases are a match to TRBD1. CDR1 and CDR2 (germline): MDHEN, SYDVKM. V was clipped by 1 base and J by 3 bases; unmatched bases: 2. The CDR3 is 15 amino acids. CDR3 nucleotide sequence: TGTGCCAGCAGTTTATCGGACAGGGGGGACTATGGCTACACCTTC. Amino acids: CASSLSDRGDYGYTF.

The gene calls are TRBV7-9 and TRBJ1-1; D gene uncertain. The CDR3 has 13 residues. V gave up 5 bases and J gave up 2 bases, with 9 bases separating them. Per the germline V gene, CDR1 is SEHNR and CDR2 is FQNEAQ (reference sequence). DNA of the CDR3: TGTGCCAGCAGCGACAACCCTAACACTGAAGCTTTCTTT. Its translation is CASSDNPNTEAFF.

The chain uses TRBV19 and TRBJ2-7; 8 bases are a match to TRBD1. CDR3 length: 15 residues. With V trimmed by 4 bases and J by 2 bases, 7 bases remained unmatched. Germline V gene sequence: CDR1 LNHDA, CDR2 SQIVND (reference sequence). The CDR3, as DNA: TGTGCCAGTAGTACCCGGACAGGGCCTACCTACGAGCAGTACTTC. Residues: CASSTRTGPTYEQYF.

V gene TRBV29-1 combines with J gene TRBJ1-1; D is unresolved. The CDR3 runs to 10 residues. The germline CDR1 and CDR2 sequences are SQVTM and ANQGSEA. The V end was cut by 3 bases, the J end by 7 bases, with 6 bases between. CDR3 sequence: CSVEYYEAFF. CDR3 nucleotides: TGCAGCGTTGAGTATTATGAAGCTTTCTTT.

The chain combines TRBV7-2 with TRBJ1-3, with D possibly TRBD1 on 6 matching bases. The V end lost 5 bases, the J end lost 4 bases, and 15 bases lay between the germline ends. The CDR3 extends over 15 amino acids. Germline CDR1 reads SGHTA; CDR2 reads FQGNSA. As DNA, the CDR3 is TGTGCCAGCAGCGCCCATGGGGGGGGCGGAAACACCATATATTTT. Protein product: CASSAHGGGGNTIYF.

This clone was detected only a few times. V and J are TRBV7-3 and TRBJ2-3; 11 positions match TRBD2. V gave up 5 bases and J gave up 2 bases; unmatched junction bases: 9. CDR1 SGHTA and CDR2 FQGTGA come from the germline V gene. CDR3 length: 17 residues. The CDR3 nucleotides read TGTGCCAGCAGCCCACTCGCTAGCGGGGGGACCACAGATACGCAGTATTTT. Its protein is CASSPLASGGTTDTQYF.

The chain employs TRBV6-2 or TRBV6-3 and TRBJ1-1; D remains unclear. The CDR3 contains 14 residues. Trimming stripped 6 bases from V and 4 bases from J, with 15 bases between. Germline CDR1 is MNHEY and CDR2 is SVGEGT. CDR3 DNA sequence: TGTGCCAGCAGCGCCCTCGGCGGGCCCACTGAAGCTTTCTTT. Its translation: CASSALGGPTEAFF.

The genes are TRBV6-5 and TRBJ1-1; 8 bases align to TRBD1. Unmatched junction bases numbered 8, after V lost 0 bases and J lost 11 bases. In germline, CDR1 is MNHEY, CDR2 SVGAGI. The CDR3 runs to 14 residues. Here the CDR3 DNA reads TGTGCCAGCAGTTACTCGGAGGGGACAGGCACGGCTTTCTTT. It codes for CASSYSEGTGTAFF.

This clone was detected a few times. The rearrangement joins TRBV28 to TRBJ1-1; the D is unclear. Germline V gives CDR1 MDHEN, CDR2 SYDVKM. The CDR3 covers 15 residues. V was shortened by 3 bases and J by 2 bases, with 13 bases between the two germline ends. The CDR3 DNA is TGTGCCAGCAGTTTCAATCCGGGATCCAACACTGAAGCTTTCTTT. Translating gives CASSFNPGSNTEAFF.

The chain couples TRBV24-1 to TRBJ2-3; possibly TRBD2 for D (7 bases). This CDR3 spans 16 amino acids. Germline V lookup: CDR1 KGHDR, CDR2 SFDVKD. Trimming pared 4 bases from V and 4 bases from J, leaving 17 bases between. CDR3 sequence: CATSDPKGGGPDTQYF. CDR3 bases: TGTGCCACCAGTGACCCGAAAGGGGGGGGCCCAGATACGCAGTATTTT.

The count of this clone is one. The same CDR3 can be traced to other DNA sequences in this sample. The V call is TRBV7-2, the J call TRBJ1-2; D is perhaps TRBD1 (5 bases). There are 13 residues in the CDR3. Looked up from germline, CDR1 is SGHTA and CDR2 is FQGNSA. The V end lost 1 base, the J end lost 2 bases, and 5 bases lay between the germline ends. The CDR3 reads CASSLEGNYGYTF. CDR3 bases: TGTGCCAGCAGCTTAGAGGGGAACTATGGCTACACCTTC.

The chain is built from TRBV29-1 and TRBJ1-2; a weak D match, TRBD1 (6 bases). Germline CDR1 reads SQVTM; CDR2 reads ANQGSEA. The CDR3 spans 13 residues. The V and J ends lost 3 bases and 8 bases respectively, with 16 bases between them. The CDR3 nucleotides are TGCAGCGTTGATCGTGGACAGCCTTTAGGCTACACCTTC. Residues: CSVDRGQPLGYTF.

Relative to its sample, this clone is large (0.1 to 1%). The J gene is TRBJ2-2, the V gene TRBV7-8; D unresolved. V dropped 8 bases and J dropped 2 bases, with 15 bases sitting between them. Germline V CDR1 and CDR2: SGHVS, FQNEAQ. The CDR3 is made up of 15 amino acids. This CDR3 reads CASERYDLNTGELFF. DNA of the CDR3: TGTGCCAGCGAAAGATACGATCTAAACACCGGGGAGCTGTTTTTT.